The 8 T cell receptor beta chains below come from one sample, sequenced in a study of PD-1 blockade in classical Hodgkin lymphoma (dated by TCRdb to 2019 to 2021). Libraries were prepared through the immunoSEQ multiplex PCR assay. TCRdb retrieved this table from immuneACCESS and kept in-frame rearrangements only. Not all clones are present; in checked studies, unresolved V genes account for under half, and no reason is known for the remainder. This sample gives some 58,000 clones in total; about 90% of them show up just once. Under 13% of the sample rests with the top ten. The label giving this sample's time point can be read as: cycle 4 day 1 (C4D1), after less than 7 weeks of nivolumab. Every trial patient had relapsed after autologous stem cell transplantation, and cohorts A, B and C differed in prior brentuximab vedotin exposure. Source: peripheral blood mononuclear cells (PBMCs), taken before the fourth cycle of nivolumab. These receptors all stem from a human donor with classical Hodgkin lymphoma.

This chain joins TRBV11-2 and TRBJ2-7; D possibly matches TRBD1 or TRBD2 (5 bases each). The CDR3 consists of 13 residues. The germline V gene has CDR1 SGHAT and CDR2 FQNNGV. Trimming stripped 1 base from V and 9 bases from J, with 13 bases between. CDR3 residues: CASSLARPGTQYF. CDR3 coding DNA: TGTGCCAGCAGCTTAGCACGCCCCGGGACGCAGTACTTC. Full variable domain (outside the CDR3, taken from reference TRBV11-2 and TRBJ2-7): EAGVAQSPRYKIIEKRQSVAFWCNPISGHATLYWYQQILGQGPKLLIQFQNNGVVDDSQLPKDRFSAERLKGVDSTLKIQPAKLEDSAVYLCASSLARPGTQYFGPGTRLTVT.

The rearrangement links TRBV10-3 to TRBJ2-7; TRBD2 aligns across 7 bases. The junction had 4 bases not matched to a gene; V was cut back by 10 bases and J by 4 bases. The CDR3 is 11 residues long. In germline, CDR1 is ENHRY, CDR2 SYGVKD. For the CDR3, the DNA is TGTGCCACCGCGGGGGTTTACGAGCAGTACTTC. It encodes CATAGVYEQYF.

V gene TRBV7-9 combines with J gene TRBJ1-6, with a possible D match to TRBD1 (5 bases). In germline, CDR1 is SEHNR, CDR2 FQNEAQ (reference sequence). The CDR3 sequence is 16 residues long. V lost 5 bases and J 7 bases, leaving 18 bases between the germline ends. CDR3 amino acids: CASSPNPQGVNSPLHF. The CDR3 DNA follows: TGTGCCAGCAGCCCCAACCCCCAGGGAGTCAATTCACCCCTCCACTTT.

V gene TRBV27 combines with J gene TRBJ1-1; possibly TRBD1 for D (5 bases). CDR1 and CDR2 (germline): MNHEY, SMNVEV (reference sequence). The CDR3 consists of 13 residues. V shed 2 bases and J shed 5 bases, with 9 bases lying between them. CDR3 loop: CASSLGRGTEAFF. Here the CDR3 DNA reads TGTGCCAGCAGTTTAGGAAGGGGTACTGAAGCTTTCTTT.

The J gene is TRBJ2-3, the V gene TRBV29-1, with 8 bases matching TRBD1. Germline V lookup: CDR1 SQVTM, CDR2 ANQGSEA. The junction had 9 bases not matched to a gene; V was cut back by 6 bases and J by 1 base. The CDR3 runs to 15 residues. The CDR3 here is CSVAGGQGGTDTQYF. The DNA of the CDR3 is TGCAGCGTGGCGGGCGGACAGGGAGGCACAGATACGCAGTATTTT.

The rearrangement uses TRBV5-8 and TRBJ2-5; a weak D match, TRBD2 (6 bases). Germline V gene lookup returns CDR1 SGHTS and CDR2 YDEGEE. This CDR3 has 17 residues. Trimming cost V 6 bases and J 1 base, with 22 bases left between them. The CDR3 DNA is TGTGCCAGCACCCTCTGGGGGGACTCCGCAGGCCAAGAGACCCAGTACTTC. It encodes CASTLWGDSAGQETQYF. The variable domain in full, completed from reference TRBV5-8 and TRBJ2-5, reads EAGVTQSPTHLIKTRGQQATLRCSPISGHTSVYWYQQALGLGLQFLLWYDEGEERNRGNFPPRFSGRQFPNYSSELNVNALELEDSALYLCASTLWGDSAGQETQYFGPGTRLLVL.

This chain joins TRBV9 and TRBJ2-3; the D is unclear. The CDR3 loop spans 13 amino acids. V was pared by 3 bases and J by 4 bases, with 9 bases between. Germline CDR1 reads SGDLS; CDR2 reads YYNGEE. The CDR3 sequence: CASSAGGADTQYF. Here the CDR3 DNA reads TGTGCCAGCAGCGCCGGTGGAGCAGATACGCAGTATTTT.

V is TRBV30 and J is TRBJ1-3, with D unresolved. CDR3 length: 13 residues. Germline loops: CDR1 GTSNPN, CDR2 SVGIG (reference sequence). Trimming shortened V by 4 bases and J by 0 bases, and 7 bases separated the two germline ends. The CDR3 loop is CAWTQDSGNTIYF. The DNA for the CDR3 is TGTGCCTGGACGCAAGACTCTGGAAACACCATATATTTT.